The 28 T cell receptor beta chains reported below all come from one sample, sequenced in a study of CD8 T cells in Susac syndrome (dated by TCRdb to about 2019). Library method: the immunoSEQ multiplex PCR assay. RNA was extracted using the RNeasy kit, and roughly 0.5 to 1 ug of the RNA was reverse transcribed with random hexamers. TCRdb trimmed the raw reads at Q25, called clones with MiXCR and kept productive beta chains. For every CDR3 protein sequence, its rows merge into one entry that carries the most common genes and DNA. Here the sample has 100,000 to 150,000 distinct CDR3 sequences; more than 90% occur a single time. The ten most abundant clones make up around 0.078% of the sample. Material for sequencing was CD4+ T cells from PBMCs. The receptors come from a human donor in good health.

CDR3 DNA: TGCGCCAGCAGCCCCACTGGCGGGGGCTCCTACGAGCAGTACTTC. Its protein product is CASSPTGGGSYEQYF. The chain links TRBV5-1 to TRBJ2-7, with 7 bases lining up with TRBD2. From germline, CDR1 is SGHRS and CDR2 YFSETQ. CDR3 length: 15 residues. Trimming took 4 bases from V and 0 from J; bases not matched to a gene: 7.

The chain links TRBV3-1 to TRBJ2-3; 11 positions match TRBD2. The trim removed 4 bases at V and 6 bases at J, leaving 3 bases unmatched. Germline V gene data show CDR1 as LGHDT and CDR2 as YNNKEL (reference sequence). This CDR3 region has 14 residues. The CDR3 region is CASSRGTSGDTQYF. Here the CDR3 DNA reads TGTGCCAGCAGCCGCGGGACTAGCGGTGATACGCAGTATTTT.

The chain carries TRBV7-2 and TRBJ2-7; D is ambiguous. V was shortened by 2 bases and J by 2 bases, with 7 bases between the two germline ends. This CDR3 is 13 amino acids long. CDR1 and CDR2 (germline): SGHTA, FQGNSA. The chain's CDR3 is CASSLTSAYEQYF. The CDR3 DNA sequence: TGTGCCAGCAGCTTAACGAGTGCCTACGAGCAGTACTTC. Full variable domain (rest looked up from reference TRBV7-2 and TRBJ2-7): GAGVSQSPSNKVTEKGKDVELRCDPISGHTALYWYRQSLGQGLEFLIYFQGNSAPDKSGLPSDRFSAERTGGSVSTLTIQRTQQEDSAVYLCASSLTSAYEQYFGPGTRLTVT.

The V call is TRBV6-1, the J call TRBJ2-1; 13 bases are a match to TRBD2. Per germline, CDR1 MNHNS and CDR2 SASEGT. V shed 11 bases, J shed 9 bases, and the junction held 10 bases outside the gene matches. There are 14 residues in the CDR3. The CDR3 region is CAGSRTSGSGEQFF. As DNA, the CDR3 is TGTGCCGGATCCAGGACTAGCGGGAGTGGTGAGCAGTTCTTC.

V gene TRBV4-1 combines with J gene TRBJ1-2; maybe TRBD1 (5 bases). Germline V gives CDR1 MGHRA, CDR2 YSYEKL. The CDR3 length is 14 residues. The V end lost 6 bases, the J end lost 8 bases, and 19 bases lay between the germline ends. The CDR3 nucleotides read TGCGCCAGCAGAGGGACGGACGGAAAGAGGGGCTACACCTTC. Amino acids: CASRGTDGKRGYTF.

The table lists this clonotype with a count of one. This rearrangement joins TRBV5-1 to TRBJ1-2, with D perhaps TRBD1 (6 bases). The CDR3 spans 15 residues. Trimming removed 4 bases from V and 5 bases from J, with 18 bases in between. Germline values: CDR1 SGHRS, CDR2 YFSETQ. The CDR3 sequence is CASSRILEGGYGYTF. The CDR3 DNA reads as TGCGCCAGCAGCCGAATCTTAGAGGGGGGGTATGGCTACACCTTC.

The chain uses TRBV7-2 and TRBJ2-7; D is ambiguous. V was trimmed by 2 bases and J by 3 bases, leaving 5 bases between them. This CDR3 has 12 amino acids. CDR1 and CDR2 (germline): SGHTA, FQGNSA. CDR3 region: CASSLNLYEQYF. The CDR3 region has the DNA TGTGCCAGCAGCTTAAATCTCTACGAGCAGTACTTC.

The V call is TRBV29-1, the J call TRBJ1-1, with TRBD1 as a possible D gene (6 bases). This CDR3 has 13 residues. Germline-derived CDR1 and CDR2 are SQVTM and ANQGSEA. V was cut by 7 bases and J by 2 bases, with 14 bases left in between. In DNA, the CDR3 is TGCAGCGCCTTCACGGGGACAAACACTGAAGCTTTCTTT. Amino acid sequence: CSAFTGTNTEAFF.

This clonotype has just one count. The V gene is TRBV29-1, the J gene TRBJ2-7, with a tentative D call TRBD2 (7 bases). Trimming took off 0 bases at V and 3 bases at J, with 15 bases between the two ends. Germline CDR1 reads SQVTM; CDR2 reads ANQGSEA. The CDR3 extends over 15 amino acids. The CDR3 sequence: CSVEDPAGAGYEQYF. The CDR3 coding sequence is TGCAGCGTTGAAGATCCGGCGGGGGCCGGCTACGAGCAGTACTTC.

Written as DNA, the CDR3 is TGCAGCGTTGAGCCTTATGGGCTAGGGGATACGCAGTATTTT. This sequence encodes CSVEPYGLGDTQYF. V and J are TRBV29-1 and TRBJ2-3; D is ambiguous. The CDR3 is 14 residues long. The germline V gene has CDR1 SQVTM and CDR2 ANQGSEA. Trimming took 3 bases from V and 6 from J, leaving 16 bases between them.

This chain uses TRBV5-4 with TRBJ1-2; a weak D match, TRBD1 (5 bases). V was shortened by 1 base and J by 3 bases, with 13 bases between the two germline ends. The CDR3 runs to 15 residues. Germline V lookup: CDR1 SGHNT, CDR2 YYREEE (reference sequence). CDR3 region: CASSLRSRVDYGYTF. CDR3 bases: TGTGCCAGCAGCTTGAGGTCCAGGGTGGACTATGGCTACACCTTC.

This chain connects TRBV14 to TRBJ2-5; a possible D gene is TRBD1 (5 bases). CDR1 and CDR2 (germline): SGHDN, FVKESK. This CDR3 has 12 residues. Trimming stripped 0 bases from V and 7 bases from J, with 6 bases between. CDR3 in DNA: TGTGCCAGCAGCCAAGATCAGGGGACCCAGTACTTC. This gives the protein CASSQDQGTQYF.

The chain is built from TRBV20-1 and TRBJ1-2; 9 bases are shared with TRBD1. The V and J ends lost 2 bases and 6 bases, in that order; junction bases with no gene match: 10. Germline V gene data show CDR1 as DFQATT and CDR2 as SNEGSKA (reference sequence). There are 15 residues in the CDR3. The CDR3 region has the DNA TGCAGTGCTAGATCTTTCCCGGGACAGGGTCATGGCTACACCTTC. It translates to CSARSFPGQGHGYTF.

The chain links TRBV12-3 or TRBV12-4 to TRBJ1-5; D remains unclear. V was trimmed by 6 bases and J by 4 bases, leaving 13 bases between them. The CDR3 extends over 14 amino acids. The CDR3 sequence: CASSPNGSNQPQHF. The CDR3 region has the DNA TGTGCCAGCAGCCCGAACGGGTCAAATCAGCCCCAGCATTTT.

The J gene is TRBJ2-5, the V gene TRBV7-6; no definite D call. Germline CDR1 SGHVS, CDR2 FNYEAQ. The V and J ends lost 4 bases and 5 bases respectively, with 20 bases between them. This CDR3 region has 16 residues. CDR3 DNA sequence: TGTGCCAGCAGCTCCTTGATTCCGGGCTTCGGTGAGACCCAGTACTTC. It is translated as CASSSLIPGFGETQYF.

The chain joins TRBV3-1 to TRBJ1-1, with no clear D. This CDR3 has 12 amino acids. CDR1 LGHDT and CDR2 YNNKEL come from the germline V gene (reference sequence). V shed 1 base and J shed 7 bases, with 7 bases lying between them. CDR3 residues: CASSQGRGEAFF. In nucleotides, the CDR3 is TGTGCCAGCAGCCAAGGCCGAGGTGAAGCTTTCTTT.

The V and J genes are TRBV5-4 and TRBJ2-1; the D gene is possibly TRBD1 (5 bases). CDR1 and CDR2 (germline): SGHNT, YYREEE (reference sequence). Deletions cut 2 bases from V and 8 bases from J, with 11 bases between. This CDR3 has 13 amino acids. CDR3 in DNA: TGTGCCAGCAGCTTAACAGGTGGGGATGAGCAGTTCTTC. Its translation is CASSLTGGDEQFF. The full variable domain, with the rest looked up from reference TRBV5-4 and TRBJ2-1, is ETGVTQSPTHLIKTRGQQVTLRCSSQSGHNTVSWYQQALGQGPQFIFQYYREEENGRGNFPPRFSGLQFPNYSSELNVNALELDDSALYLCASSLTGGDEQFFGPGTRLTVL.

The chain recombines TRBV18 with TRBJ1-1, with 7 bases lining up with TRBD1. The ends lost 4 bases at V and 6 bases at J; junction bases unmatched: 14. From germline, CDR1 is KGHSH and CDR2 LQKENI. The length of the CDR3 is 16 residues. The DNA for the CDR3 is TGTGCCAGCTCACTTTTGCCCGGGACAGATATATCTGAAGCTTTCTTT. Translation: CASSLLPGTDISEAFF. The full variable domain, with the rest looked up from reference TRBV18 and TRBJ1-1, is NAGVMQNPRHLVRRRGQEARLRCSPMKGHSHVYWYRQLPEEGLKFMVYLQKENIIDESGMPKERFSAEFPKEGPSILRIQQVVRGDSAAYFCASSLLPGTDISEAFFGQGTRLTVV.

V and J are TRBV7-9 and TRBJ1-4, with D unresolved. Germline values: CDR1 SEHNR, CDR2 FQNEAQ (reference sequence). Trimming stripped 2 bases from V and 2 bases from J, with 6 bases between. This CDR3 has 14 residues. CDR3 bases: TGTGCCAGCAGCTTACGACGCACTAATGAAAAACTGTTTTTT. Residues: CASSLRRTNEKLFF. The full variable domain, in which reference TRBV7-9 and TRBJ1-4 provide the parts outside the CDR3, is DTGVSQNPRHKITKRGQNVTFRCDPISEHNRLYWYRQTLGQGPEFLTYFQNEAQLEKSRLLSDRFSAERPKGSFSTLEIQRTEQGDSAMYLCASSLRRTNEKLFFGSGTQLSVL.

The chain couples TRBV19 to TRBJ1-1; D gene uncertain. Trimming took off 1 base at V and 2 bases at J, with 8 bases between the two ends. CDR1 is LNHDA, CDR2 SQIVND, per germline (reference sequence). This CDR3 comprises 14 residues. CDR3 bases: TGTGCCAGTAGTATAGGGCAGAGCAACACTGAAGCTTTCTTT. This sequence encodes CASSIGQSNTEAFF.

V usage is TRBV6-2 or TRBV6-3 and J usage is TRBJ2-2; D gene uncertain. Trimming removed 1 base from V and 0 bases from J, with 6 bases in between. CDR1 MNHEY and CDR2 SVGEGT come from the germline V gene. This CDR3 has 15 residues. The CDR3 sequence: CASSYLETNTGELFF. For the CDR3, the DNA is TGTGCCAGCAGTTACTTGGAGACGAACACCGGGGAGCTGTTTTTT.

This sequence joins TRBV19 and TRBJ1-2; tentative D call: TRBD1 (5 bases). Trimming removed 6 bases from V and 4 bases from J, with 12 bases in between. The CDR3 covers 13 residues. CDR1 and CDR2 from the germline V gene are LNHDA and SQIVND (reference sequence). Written as DNA, the CDR3 is TGTGCCAGTAGATTGGGACGGCTCTATGGCTACACCTTC. It translates to CASRLGRLYGYTF.

V usage is TRBV3-1 and J usage is TRBJ1-1; no clear D. CDR3 length: 14 residues. Trimming removed 1 base from V and 3 bases from J, with 9 bases in between. Germline CDR1 LGHDT, CDR2 YNNKEL (reference sequence). CDR3 bases: TGTGCCAGCAGCCAAGTGTCAAGAGACACTGAAGCTTTCTTT. Protein product: CASSQVSRDTEAFF. Together with reference TRBV3-1 and TRBJ1-1, the CDR3 gives the full variable domain: DTAVSQTPKYLVTQMGNDKSIKCEQNLGHDTMYWYKQDSKKFLKIMFSYNNKELIINETVPNRFSPKSPDKAHLNLHINSLELGDSAVYFCASSQVSRDTEAFFGQGTRLTVV.

The chain carries TRBV12-3 or TRBV12-4 and TRBJ2-6, with no clear D. V dropped 3 bases and J dropped 4 bases, with 7 bases sitting between them. The CDR3 is 14 residues long. CDR3 protein: CASSFPPGANVLTF. CDR3 bases: TGTGCCAGCAGTTTCCCCCCCGGGGCCAACGTCCTGACTTTC.

The gene calls are TRBV10-3 and TRBJ2-5, with D perhaps matching TRBD1 (6 bases). V lost 0 bases and J 7 bases, leaving 9 bases between the germline ends. Germline CDR1 is ENHRY and CDR2 is SYGVKD. This CDR3 has 13 amino acids. This CDR3 is CAISESTGGTQYF. Here the CDR3 DNA reads TGTGCCATCAGTGAGTCGACAGGAGGGACCCAGTACTTC.

The V gene is TRBV14, the J gene TRBJ2-3; D possibly corresponds to TRBD1 (6 bases). The V end lost 2 bases, the J end lost 0 bases, and 12 bases lay between the germline ends. Germline assignment: CDR1 SGHDN and CDR2 FVKESK. CDR3 length: 16 amino acids. The CDR3 DNA reads TGTGCCAGCAGCCAATACAGGACAGCTAGCACAGATACGCAGTATTTT. This translates into CASSQYRTASTDTQYF.

Comment on this clonotype: Germline is not matched at one junction end, which may reflect a read error. The chain carries TRBV27 and TRBJ2-7; no clear D gene. The CDR3 loop spans 11 amino acids. Germline V gene lookup returns CDR1 MNHEY and CDR2 SMNVEV (reference sequence). CDR3 residues: CPGPLGYEQYF. In DNA form, the CDR3 reads TGCCCCGGACCTCTCGGCTACGAGCAGTACTTC.

The J gene is TRBJ1-4, the V gene TRBV20-1; no reliable D call. The CDR3 spans 14 residues. Germline CDR1 is DFQATT and CDR2 is SNEGSKA (reference sequence). Trimming left V 4 bases short and J 8 bases short, with 17 bases between. CDR3 DNA: TGCAGTGCTACTATGCCCCAACTGGGGGAAAAACTGTTTTTT. Translating it yields CSATMPQLGEKLFF.